This T cell receptor (beta chain) was retrieved from a study of T cell clones after liver transplantation. This clone was seen only a few times. As yet, its antigen is unknown. TCRdb's copy holds only in-frame clones and misses some; the assay was immunoSEQ multiplex PCR. The data show about 20,000 clones, approximately 84% seen once. This CDR3 has 15 residues. Germline V CDR1 and CDR2: SNHLY, FYNNEI. V shed 7 bases and J shed 4 bases, with 18 bases lying between them. Study observations and caveats: Small, mixed patient groups and varying post-transplant times limit these conclusions.

The chain links TRBV2 to TRBJ2-3; maybe TRBD1 (6 bases). The sequencing used CD8+ T cells from blood, collected more than 52 months after liver transplant. This TCR derives from a human patient who received a liver transplant. Some T cells may originate from the graft donor. This chain's CDR3 is CASKMDSLGADTQYF. The CDR3 coding sequence is TGTGCCAGCAAAATGGACAGCCTCGGGGCAGATACGCAGTATTTT.